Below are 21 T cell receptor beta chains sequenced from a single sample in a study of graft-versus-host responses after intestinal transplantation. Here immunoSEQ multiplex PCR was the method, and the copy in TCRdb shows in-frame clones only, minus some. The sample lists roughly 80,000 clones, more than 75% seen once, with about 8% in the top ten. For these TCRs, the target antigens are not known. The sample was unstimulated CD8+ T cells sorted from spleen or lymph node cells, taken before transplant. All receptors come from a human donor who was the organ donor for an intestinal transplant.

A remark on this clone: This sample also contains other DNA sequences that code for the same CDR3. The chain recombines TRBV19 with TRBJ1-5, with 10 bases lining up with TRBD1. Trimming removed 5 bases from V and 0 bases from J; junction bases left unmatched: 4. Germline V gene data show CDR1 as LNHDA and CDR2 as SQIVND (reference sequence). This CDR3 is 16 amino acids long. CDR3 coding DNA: TGTGCCAGTAGTCAGGGGACAGGGGCTAGCAATCAGCCCCAGCATTTT. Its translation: CASSQGTGASNQPQHF.

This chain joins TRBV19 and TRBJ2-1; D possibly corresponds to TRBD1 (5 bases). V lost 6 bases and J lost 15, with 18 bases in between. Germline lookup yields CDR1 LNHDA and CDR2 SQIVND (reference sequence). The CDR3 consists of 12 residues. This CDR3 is CASSVPDNGLFF. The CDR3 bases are TGTGCCAGTAGCGTACCGGACAATGGGCTGTTCTTC.

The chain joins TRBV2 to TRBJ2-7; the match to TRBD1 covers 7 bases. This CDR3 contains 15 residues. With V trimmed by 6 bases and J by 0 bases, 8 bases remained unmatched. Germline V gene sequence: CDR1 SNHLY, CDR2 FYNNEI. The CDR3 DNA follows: TGTGCCAGCAGGGGGACAGTCCTGCCCTCCTACGAGCAGTACTTC. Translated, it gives CASRGTVLPSYEQYF.

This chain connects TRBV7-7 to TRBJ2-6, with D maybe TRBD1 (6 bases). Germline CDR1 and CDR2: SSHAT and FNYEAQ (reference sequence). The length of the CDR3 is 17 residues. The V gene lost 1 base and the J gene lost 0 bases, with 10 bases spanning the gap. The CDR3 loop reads CASSLGQEGSGANVLTF. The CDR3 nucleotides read TGTGCCAGCAGCTTAGGACAGGAAGGCTCTGGGGCCAACGTCCTGACTTTC.

CDR3 amino acids: CASSPHKWGENTGELFF. The CDR3 DNA sequence: TGTGCCAGCAGCCCCCACAAATGGGGGGAGAACACCGGGGAGCTGTTTTTT. V is TRBV9 and J is TRBJ2-2, with D maybe TRBD2 (6 bases). Deletions cut 4 bases from V and 1 base from J, with 17 bases between. Germline CDR1 is SGDLS and CDR2 is YYNGEE. This CDR3 region has 17 residues.

CDR3 coding DNA: TGTGCCAGCAGCTTGGACGTCCAAAACTCCTACGAGCAGTACTTC. Residues: CASSLDVQNSYEQYF. V usage is TRBV7-2 and J usage is TRBJ2-7; D gene unclear. The CDR3 contains 15 residues. V dropped 3 bases and J dropped 0 bases, with 12 bases sitting between them. Germline CDR1 SGHTA, CDR2 FQGNSA.

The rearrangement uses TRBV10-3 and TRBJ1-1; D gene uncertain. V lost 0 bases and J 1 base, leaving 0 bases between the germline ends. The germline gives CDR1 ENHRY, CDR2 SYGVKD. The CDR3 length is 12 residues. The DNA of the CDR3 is TGTGCCATCAGTGAGTCGAACACTGAAGCTTTCTTT. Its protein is CAISESNTEAFF.

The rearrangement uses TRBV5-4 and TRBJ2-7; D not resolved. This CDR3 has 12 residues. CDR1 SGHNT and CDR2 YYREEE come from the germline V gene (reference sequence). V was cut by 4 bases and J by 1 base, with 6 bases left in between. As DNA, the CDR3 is TGTGCCAGCAGCGTTGGGTCCTACGAGCAGTACTTC. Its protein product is CASSVGSYEQYF.

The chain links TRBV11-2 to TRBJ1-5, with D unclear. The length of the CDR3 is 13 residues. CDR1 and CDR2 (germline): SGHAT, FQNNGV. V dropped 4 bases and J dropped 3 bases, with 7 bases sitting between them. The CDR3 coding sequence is TGTGCCAGCAGCTCCGGGTTCAATCAGCCCCAGCATTTT. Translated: CASSSGFNQPQHF.

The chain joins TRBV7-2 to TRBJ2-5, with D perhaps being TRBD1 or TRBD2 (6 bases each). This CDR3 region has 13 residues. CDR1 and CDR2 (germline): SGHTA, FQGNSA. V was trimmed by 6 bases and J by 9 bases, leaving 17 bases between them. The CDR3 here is CASRLNREEAQYF. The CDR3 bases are TGTGCCAGCAGACTAAACAGGGAGGAGGCCCAGTACTTC.

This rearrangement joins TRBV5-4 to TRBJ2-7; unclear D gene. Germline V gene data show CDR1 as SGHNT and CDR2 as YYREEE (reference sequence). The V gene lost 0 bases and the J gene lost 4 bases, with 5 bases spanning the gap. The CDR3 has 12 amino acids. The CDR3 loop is CASSLGQYEQYF. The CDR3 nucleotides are TGTGCCAGCAGCTTGGGGCAGTACGAGCAGTACTTC.

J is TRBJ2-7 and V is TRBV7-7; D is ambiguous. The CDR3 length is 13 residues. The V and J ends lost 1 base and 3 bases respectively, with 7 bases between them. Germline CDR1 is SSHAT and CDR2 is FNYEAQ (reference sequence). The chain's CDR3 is CASSLDFGYEQYF. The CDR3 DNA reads TGTGCCAGCAGCTTAGATTTCGGCTACGAGCAGTACTTC.

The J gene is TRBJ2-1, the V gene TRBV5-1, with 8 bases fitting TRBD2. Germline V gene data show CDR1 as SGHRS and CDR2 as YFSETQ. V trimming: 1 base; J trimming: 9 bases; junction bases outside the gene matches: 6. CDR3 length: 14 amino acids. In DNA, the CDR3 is TGCGCCAGCAGCTTGAATCGGGGGGGCCTTGAGCAGTTCTTC. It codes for CASSLNRGGLEQFF. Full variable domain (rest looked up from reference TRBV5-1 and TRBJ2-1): KAGVTQTPRYLIKTRGQQVTLSCSPISGHRSVSWYQQTPGQGLQFLFEYFSETQRNKGNFPGRFSGRQFSNSRSEMNVSTLELGDSALYLCASSLNRGGLEQFFGPGTRLTVL.

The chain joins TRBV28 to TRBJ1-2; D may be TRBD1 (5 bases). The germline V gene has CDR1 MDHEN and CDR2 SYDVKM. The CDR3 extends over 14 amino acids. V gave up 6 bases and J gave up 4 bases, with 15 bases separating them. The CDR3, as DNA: TGTGCCAGCAGGCCAGGGCGGCATTTCTATGGCTACACCTTC. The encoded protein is CASRPGRHFYGYTF.

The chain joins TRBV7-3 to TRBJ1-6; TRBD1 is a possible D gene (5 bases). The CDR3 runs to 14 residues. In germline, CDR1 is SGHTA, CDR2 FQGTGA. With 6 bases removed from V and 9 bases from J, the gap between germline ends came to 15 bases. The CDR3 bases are TGTGCCAGCAGTCCGTCGGGGGGTGGTTCACCCCTCCACTTT. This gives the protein CASSPSGGGSPLHF.

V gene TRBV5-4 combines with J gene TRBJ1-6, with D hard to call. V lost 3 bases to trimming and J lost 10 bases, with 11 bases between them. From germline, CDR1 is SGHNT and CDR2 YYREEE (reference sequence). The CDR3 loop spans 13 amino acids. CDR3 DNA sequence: TGTGCCAGCAGCTCGGGCCCGGGGTCACCCCTCCACTTT. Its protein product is CASSSGPGSPLHF.

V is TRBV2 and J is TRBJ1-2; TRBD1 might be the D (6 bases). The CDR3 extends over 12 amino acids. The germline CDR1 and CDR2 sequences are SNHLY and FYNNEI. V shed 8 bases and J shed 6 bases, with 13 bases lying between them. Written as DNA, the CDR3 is TGTGCCAGCCCCCACAGGGTCGATGGCTACACCTTC. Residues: CASPHRVDGYTF.

CDR3 residues: CASSIDQGGRNSNQPQHF. For the CDR3, the DNA is TGTGCCAGTAGTATAGATCAGGGGGGACGGAATAGCAATCAGCCCCAGCATTTT. The chain is built from TRBV19 and TRBJ1-5, with 7 bases aligning to TRBD1. Germline lookup yields CDR1 LNHDA and CDR2 SQIVND (reference sequence). There are 18 residues in the CDR3. The V segment lost 0 bases and the J segment 0 bases; nucleotides outside the gene matches: 8. The full variable domain, in which reference TRBV19 and TRBJ1-5 provide the parts outside the CDR3, is DGGITQSPKYLFRKEGQNVTLSCEQNLNHDAMYWYRQDPGQGLRLIYYSQIVNDFQKGDIAEGYSVSREKKESFPLTVTSAQKNPTAFYLCASSIDQGGRNSNQPQHFGDGTRLSIL.

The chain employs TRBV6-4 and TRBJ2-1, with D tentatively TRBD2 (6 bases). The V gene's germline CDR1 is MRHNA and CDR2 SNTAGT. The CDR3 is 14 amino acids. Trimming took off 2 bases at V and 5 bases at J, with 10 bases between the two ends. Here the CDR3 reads CASSDGGINNEQFF. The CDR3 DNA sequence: TGTGCCAGCAGTGACGGGGGGATTAACAATGAGCAGTTCTTC.

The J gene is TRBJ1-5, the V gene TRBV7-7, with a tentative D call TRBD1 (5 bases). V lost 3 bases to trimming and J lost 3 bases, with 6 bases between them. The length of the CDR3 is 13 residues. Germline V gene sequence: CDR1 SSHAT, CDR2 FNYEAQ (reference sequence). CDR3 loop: CASSLGVNQPQHF. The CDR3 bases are TGTGCCAGCAGCTTGGGGGTCAATCAGCCCCAGCATTTT.

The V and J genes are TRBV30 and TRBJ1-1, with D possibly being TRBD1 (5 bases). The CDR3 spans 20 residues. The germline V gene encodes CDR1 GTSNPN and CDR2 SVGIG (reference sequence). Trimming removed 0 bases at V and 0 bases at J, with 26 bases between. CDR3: CAWSVAGSHGTYQLNTEAFF. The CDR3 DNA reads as TGTGCCTGGAGTGTTGCCGGGTCTCACGGGACCTACCAATTGAACACTGAAGCTTTCTTT. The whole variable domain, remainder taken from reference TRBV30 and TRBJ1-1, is SQTIHQWPATLVQPVGSPLSLECTVEGTSNPNLYWYRQAAGRGLQLLFYSVGIGQISSEVPQNLSASRPQDRQFILSSKKLLLSDSGFYLCAWSVAGSHGTYQLNTEAFFGQGTRLTVV.